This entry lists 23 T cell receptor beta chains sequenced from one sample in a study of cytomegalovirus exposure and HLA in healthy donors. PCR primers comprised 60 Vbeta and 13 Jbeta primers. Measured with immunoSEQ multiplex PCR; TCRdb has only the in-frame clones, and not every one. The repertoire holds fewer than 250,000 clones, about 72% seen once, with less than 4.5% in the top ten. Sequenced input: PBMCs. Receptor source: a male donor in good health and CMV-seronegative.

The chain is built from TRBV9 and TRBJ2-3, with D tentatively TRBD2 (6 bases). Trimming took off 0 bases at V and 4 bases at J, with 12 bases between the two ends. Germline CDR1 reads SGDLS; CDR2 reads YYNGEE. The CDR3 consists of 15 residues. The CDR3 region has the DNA TGTGCCAGCAGCGTAGCTGTGGGGGGAGCAGATACGCAGTATTTT. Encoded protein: CASSVAVGGADTQYF. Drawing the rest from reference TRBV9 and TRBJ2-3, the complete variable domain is DSGVTQTPKHLITATGQRVTLRCSPRSGDLSVYWYQQSLDQGLQFLIQYYNGEERAKGNILERFSAQQFPDLHSELNLSSLELGDSALYFCASSVAVGGADTQYFGPGTRLTVL.

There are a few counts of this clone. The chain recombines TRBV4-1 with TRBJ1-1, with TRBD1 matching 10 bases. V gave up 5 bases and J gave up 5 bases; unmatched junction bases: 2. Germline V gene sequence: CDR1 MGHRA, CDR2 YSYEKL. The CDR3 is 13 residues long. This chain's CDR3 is CASSDRGQTEAFF. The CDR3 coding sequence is TGCGCCAGCAGCGACAGGGGGCAAACTGAAGCTTTCTTT.

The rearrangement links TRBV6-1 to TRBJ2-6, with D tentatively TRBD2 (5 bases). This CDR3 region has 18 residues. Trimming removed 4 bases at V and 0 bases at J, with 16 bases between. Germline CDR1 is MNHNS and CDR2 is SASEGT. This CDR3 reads CASSAQRFRTSGANVLTF. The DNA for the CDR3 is TGTGCCAGCAGTGCACAGCGGTTCAGGACCTCTGGGGCCAACGTCCTGACTTTC.

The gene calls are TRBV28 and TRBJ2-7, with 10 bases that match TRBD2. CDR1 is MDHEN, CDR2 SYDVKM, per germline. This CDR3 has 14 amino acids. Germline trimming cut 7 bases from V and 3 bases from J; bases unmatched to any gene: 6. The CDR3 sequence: CASTLAGGFYEQYF. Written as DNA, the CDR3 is TGTGCCAGCACATTAGCGGGAGGCTTCTACGAGCAGTACTTC.

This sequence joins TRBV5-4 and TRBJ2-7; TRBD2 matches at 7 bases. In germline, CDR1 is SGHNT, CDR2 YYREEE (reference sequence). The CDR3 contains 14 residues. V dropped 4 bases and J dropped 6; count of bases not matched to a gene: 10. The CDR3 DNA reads TGTGCCAGCAGCGACCCGGGACTATCATCCGAGCAGTACTTC. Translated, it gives CASSDPGLSSEQYF.

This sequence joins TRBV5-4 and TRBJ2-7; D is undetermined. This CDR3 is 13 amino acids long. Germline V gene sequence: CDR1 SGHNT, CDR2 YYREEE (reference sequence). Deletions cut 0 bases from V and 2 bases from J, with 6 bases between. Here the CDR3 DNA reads TGTGCCAGCAGCTTGGACCAGACCTACGAGCAGTACTTC. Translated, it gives CASSLDQTYEQYF. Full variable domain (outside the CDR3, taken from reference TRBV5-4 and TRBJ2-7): ETGVTQSPTHLIKTRGQQVTLRCSSQSGHNTVSWYQQALGQGPQFIFQYYREEENGRGNFPPRFSGLQFPNYSSELNVNALELDDSALYLCASSLDQTYEQYFGPGTRLTVT.

CDR3 sequence: CASSSDSSNQPQHF. The CDR3 nucleotides read TGTGCCAGCAGCTCCGACAGCAGCAATCAGCCCCAGCATTTT. V and J are TRBV6-5 and TRBJ1-5; D may be TRBD1 (5 bases). The CDR3 contains 14 residues. Germline assignment: CDR1 MNHEY and CDR2 SVGAGI. V shed 6 bases and J shed 1 base, with 10 bases lying between them.

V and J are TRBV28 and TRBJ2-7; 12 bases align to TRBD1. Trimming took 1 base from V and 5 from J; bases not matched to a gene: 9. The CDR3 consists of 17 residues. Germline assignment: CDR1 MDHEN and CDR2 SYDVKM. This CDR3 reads CASSLFAGTGGKNEQYF. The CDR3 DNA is TGTGCCAGCAGTTTATTCGCCGGGACAGGGGGCAAGAACGAGCAGTACTTC.

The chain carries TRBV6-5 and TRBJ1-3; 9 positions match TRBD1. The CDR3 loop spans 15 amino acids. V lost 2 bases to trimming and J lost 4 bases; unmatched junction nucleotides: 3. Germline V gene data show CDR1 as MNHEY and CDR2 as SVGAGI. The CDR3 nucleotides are TGTGCCAGCAGTTACATAGGACAGGGGGGAAACACCATATATTTT. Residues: CASSYIGQGGNTIYF.

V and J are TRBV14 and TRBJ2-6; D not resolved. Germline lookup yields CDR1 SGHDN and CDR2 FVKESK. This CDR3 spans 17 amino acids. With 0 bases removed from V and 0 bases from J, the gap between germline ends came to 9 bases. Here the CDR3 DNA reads TGTGCCAGCAGCCAAGATAGGAGTTACTCTGGGGCCAACGTCCTGACTTTC. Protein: CASSQDRSYSGANVLTF.

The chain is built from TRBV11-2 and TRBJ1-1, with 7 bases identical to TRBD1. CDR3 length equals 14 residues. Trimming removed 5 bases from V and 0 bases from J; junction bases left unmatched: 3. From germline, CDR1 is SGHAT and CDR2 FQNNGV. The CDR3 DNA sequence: TGTGCCAGCAGCGACAGGGTCATGAACACTGAAGCTTTCTTT. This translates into CASSDRVMNTEAFF.

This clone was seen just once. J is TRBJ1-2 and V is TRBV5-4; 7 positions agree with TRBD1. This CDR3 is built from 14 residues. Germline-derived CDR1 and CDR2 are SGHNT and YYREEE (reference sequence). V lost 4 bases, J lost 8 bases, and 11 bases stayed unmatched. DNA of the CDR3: TGTGCCAGCAGCCAGCCGACAGGGCGCGGAGGCTACACCTTC. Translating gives CASSQPTGRGGYTF.

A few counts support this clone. The CDR3 loop reads CASSDRVRLVEQYF. CDR3 coding DNA: TGTGCCAGCAGTGACAGGGTAAGGCTGGTCGAGCAGTACTTC. This chain connects TRBV6-1 to TRBJ2-7; a possible D gene is TRBD1 (5 bases). The germline V gene encodes CDR1 MNHNS and CDR2 SASEGT. This CDR3 contains 14 residues. The V gene lost 3 bases and the J gene lost 6 bases, with 15 bases spanning the gap.

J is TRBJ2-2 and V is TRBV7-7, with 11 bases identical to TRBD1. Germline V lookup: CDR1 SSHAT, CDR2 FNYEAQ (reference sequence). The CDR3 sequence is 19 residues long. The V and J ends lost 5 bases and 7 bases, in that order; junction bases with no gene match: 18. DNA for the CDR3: TGTGCCAGCAGCCCACGCCCCATGCCGGGGACAGGGGGGAGCGGGGAGCTGTTTTTT. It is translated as CASSPRPMPGTGGSGELFF.

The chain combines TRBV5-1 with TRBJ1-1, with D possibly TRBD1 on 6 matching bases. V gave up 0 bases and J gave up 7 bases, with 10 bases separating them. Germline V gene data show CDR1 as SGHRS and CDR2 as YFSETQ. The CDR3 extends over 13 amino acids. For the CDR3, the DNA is TGCGCCAGCAGCTTGGCCAGGGGAGATGAAGCTTTCTTT. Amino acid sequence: CASSLARGDEAFF.

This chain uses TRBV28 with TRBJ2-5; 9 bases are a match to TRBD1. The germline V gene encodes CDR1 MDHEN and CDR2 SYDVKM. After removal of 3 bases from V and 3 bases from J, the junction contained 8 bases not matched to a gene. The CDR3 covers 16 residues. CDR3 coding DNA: TGTGCCAGCAGTTTTGCGAGGACAGGGGAGGAAGAGACCCAGTACTTC. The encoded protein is CASSFARTGEEETQYF.

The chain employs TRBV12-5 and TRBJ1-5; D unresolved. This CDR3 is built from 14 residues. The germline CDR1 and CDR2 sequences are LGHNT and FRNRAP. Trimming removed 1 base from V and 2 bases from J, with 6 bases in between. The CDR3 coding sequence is TGTGCTAGTGGTTTGGACAGAGGCAATCAGCCCCAGCATTTT. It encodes CASGLDRGNQPQHF.

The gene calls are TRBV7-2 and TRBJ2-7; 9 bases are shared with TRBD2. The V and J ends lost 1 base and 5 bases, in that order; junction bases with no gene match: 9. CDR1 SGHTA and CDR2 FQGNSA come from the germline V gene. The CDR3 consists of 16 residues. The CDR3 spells CASSLELAGLGDEQYF. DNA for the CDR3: TGTGCCAGCAGCTTAGAACTAGCGGGTCTCGGAGACGAGCAGTACTTC. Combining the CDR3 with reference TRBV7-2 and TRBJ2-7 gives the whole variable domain GAGVSQSPSNKVTEKGKDVELRCDPISGHTALYWYRQSLGQGLEFLIYFQGNSAPDKSGLPSDRFSAERTGGSVSTLTIQRTQQEDSAVYLCASSLELAGLGDEQYFGPGTRLTVT.

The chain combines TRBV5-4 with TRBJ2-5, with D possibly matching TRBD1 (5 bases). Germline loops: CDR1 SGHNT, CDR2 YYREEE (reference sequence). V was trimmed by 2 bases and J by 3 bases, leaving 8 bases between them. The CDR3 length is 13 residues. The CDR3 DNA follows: TGTGCCAGCAGCTTCCCCAGGGAAGAGACCCAGTACTTC. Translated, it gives CASSFPREETQYF.

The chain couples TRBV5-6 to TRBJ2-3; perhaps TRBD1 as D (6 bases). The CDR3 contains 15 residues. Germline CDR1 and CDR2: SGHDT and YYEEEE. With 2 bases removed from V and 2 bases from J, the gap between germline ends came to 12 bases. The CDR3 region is CASSFTGLDTDTQYF. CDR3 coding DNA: TGTGCCAGCAGCTTTACAGGGCTGGACACAGATACGCAGTATTTT.

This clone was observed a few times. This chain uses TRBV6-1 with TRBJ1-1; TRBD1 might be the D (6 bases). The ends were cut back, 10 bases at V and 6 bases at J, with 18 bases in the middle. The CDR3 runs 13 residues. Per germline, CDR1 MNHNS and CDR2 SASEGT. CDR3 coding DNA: TGTGCCACCGAGGGGGGGCAGATCGCTGAAGCTTTCTTT. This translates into CATEGGQIAEAFF.

CDR3 sequence: CASSRGQTASGYTF. As DNA, the CDR3 is TGTGCCAGCAGCAGGGGACAGACGGCCTCTGGCTACACCTTC. The rearrangement uses TRBV6-5 and TRBJ1-2; 7 bases map to TRBD1. This CDR3 contains 14 residues. The V gene end was trimmed by 6 bases and the J gene end by 7 bases; junction bases not matched to a gene: 11. The germline V gene encodes CDR1 MNHEY and CDR2 SVGAGI.

The CDR3 here is CASSQLGRSSYNEQFF. The CDR3 DNA is TGCGCCAGCAGCCAATTAGGGAGGAGCTCCTACAATGAGCAGTTCTTC. The rearrangement uses TRBV4-1 and TRBJ2-1; the D gene is possibly TRBD2 (6 bases). Looked up from germline, CDR1 is MGHRA and CDR2 is YSYEKL. This CDR3 has 16 residues. V lost 2 bases and J 0 bases, leaving 11 bases between the germline ends.